A single TCR beta chain is shown here with its context. Its target is not known. Amplification of TCR beta used genomic DNA extracted from peripheral blood. A mixed TRB-A/B primer pool amplified rearranged TRB by multiplex touch-down PCR. TCRdb re-analysed the multiplex PCR reads in MiXCR, keeping a single row per CDR3 protein. The sample contains some 11,000 distinct CDR3 sequences, 32% of which appear only once. The data are from a study of T cell repertoires in aging, cancer and after chemotherapy. Study summary: Six age groups, ranging from 30 or younger to 70 or older, included the donors.

Findings of the study overall: In cancer patients, declining TCR diversity with age involved lost richness and lost evenness. Compared with age-matched healthy donors, untreated hematological or solid cancer patients showed higher blood TCR clonality. In each cancer cohort, median generation probability increased across chemotherapy, suggesting thymic output rebounded.

V dropped 5 bases and J dropped 6; count of bases not matched to a gene: 3. The CDR3 covers 12 residues. In germline, CDR1 is SGHTA, CDR2 FQGTGA. The sequence was collected from a human donor in good health. The donor label of this sample is uncertain. Material for sequencing was blood. The chain couples TRBV7-3 to TRBJ2-7; 8 positions match TRBD1. CDR3 amino acids: CASSGQGGEQYF. Here the CDR3 DNA reads TGTGCCAGCAGCGGACAGGGAGGCGAGCAGTACTTC. Full variable domain (outside the CDR3, taken from reference TRBV7-3 and TRBJ2-7): GAGVSQTPSNKVTEKGKYVELRCDPISGHTALYWYRQSLGQGPEFLIYFQGTGAADDSGLPNDRFFAVRPEGSVSTLKIQRTERGDSAVYLCASSGQGGEQYFGPGTRLTVT.